The source of this TCR beta chain is a study of blood T cell repertoires in COVID-19. For the study at large: From the United States, Italy and Spain came samples of acute and convalescent COVID-19. Sample material is recorded as cDNA or gDNA derived from T cells, B-cell-depleted T cells, or PBMCs.

The study drew participants aged about 18 to 89 years from 24 US areas. The study assigned cohorts using participant-reported clinical history. Here immunoSEQ multiplex PCR was the method, and the copy in TCRdb shows in-frame clones only, minus some. This repertoire shows 190,000 or so clones, approximately 90% found once; its top ten account for 9% to 12%. The CDR3 is 16 amino acids. Germline V gene lookup returns CDR1 KGHDR and CDR2 SFDVKD. V dropped 5 bases and J dropped 0; count of bases not matched to a gene: 8. Sequencing used PBMCs or T cells enriched from blood (not recorded which). This rearrangement joins TRBV24-1 to TRBJ2-7, with TRBD1 identical over 8 bases. The sequence was obtained from a young man with acute COVID-19. CDR3 in DNA: TGTGCCACCAGTGGGCTAACCGGGACAGGCTCCTACGAGCAGTACTTC. Translation gives CATSGLTGTGSYEQYF.